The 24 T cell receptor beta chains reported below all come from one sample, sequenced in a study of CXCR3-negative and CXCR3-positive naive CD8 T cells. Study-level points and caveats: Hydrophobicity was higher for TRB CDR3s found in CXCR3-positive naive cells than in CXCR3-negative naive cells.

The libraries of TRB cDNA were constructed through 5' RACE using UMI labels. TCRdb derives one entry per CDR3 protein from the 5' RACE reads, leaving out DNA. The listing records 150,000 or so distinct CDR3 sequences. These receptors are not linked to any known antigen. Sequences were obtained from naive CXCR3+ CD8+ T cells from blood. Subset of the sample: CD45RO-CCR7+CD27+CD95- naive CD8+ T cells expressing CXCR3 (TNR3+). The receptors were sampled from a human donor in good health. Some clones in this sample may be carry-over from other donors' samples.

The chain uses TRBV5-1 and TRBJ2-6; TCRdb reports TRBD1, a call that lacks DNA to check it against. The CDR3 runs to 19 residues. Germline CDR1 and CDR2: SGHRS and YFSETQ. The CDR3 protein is CASSLAPGQVSSGANVLTF.

The chain's CDR3 is CASSQDDHGTVLREQYF. This sequence joins TRBV14 and TRBJ2-7; TCRdb calls TRBD1, which cannot be checked without DNA. The CDR3 consists of 17 residues. Germline CDR1 is SGHDN and CDR2 is FVKESK.

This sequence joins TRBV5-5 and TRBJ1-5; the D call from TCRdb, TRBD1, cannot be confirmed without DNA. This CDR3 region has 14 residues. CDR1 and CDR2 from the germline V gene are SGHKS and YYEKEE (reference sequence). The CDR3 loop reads CASSSQGAFQPQHF.

CDR3 sequence reads: CASKDVRYNEQFF. J is TRBJ2-1 and V is TRBV7-9. The CDR3 has 13 amino acids. The germline gives CDR1 SEHNR, CDR2 FQNEAQ (reference sequence).

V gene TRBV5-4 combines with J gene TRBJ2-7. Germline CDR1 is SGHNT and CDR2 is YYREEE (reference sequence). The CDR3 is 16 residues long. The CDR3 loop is CASSLDRSGDPYEQYF.

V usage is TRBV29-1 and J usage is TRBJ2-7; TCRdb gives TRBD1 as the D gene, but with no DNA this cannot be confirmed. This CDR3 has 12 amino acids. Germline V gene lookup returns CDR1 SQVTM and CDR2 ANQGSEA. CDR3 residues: CSRPGATYEQYF.

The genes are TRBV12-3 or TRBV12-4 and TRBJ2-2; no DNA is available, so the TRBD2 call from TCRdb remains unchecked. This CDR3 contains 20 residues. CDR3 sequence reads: CASSFAYRVAGGSNTGELFF.

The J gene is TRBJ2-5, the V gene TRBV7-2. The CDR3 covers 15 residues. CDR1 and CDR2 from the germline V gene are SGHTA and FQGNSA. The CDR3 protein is CASSLFARLQETQYF.

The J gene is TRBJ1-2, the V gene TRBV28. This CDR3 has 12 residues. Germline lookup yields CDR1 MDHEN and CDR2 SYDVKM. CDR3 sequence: CASTLGRGGYTF.

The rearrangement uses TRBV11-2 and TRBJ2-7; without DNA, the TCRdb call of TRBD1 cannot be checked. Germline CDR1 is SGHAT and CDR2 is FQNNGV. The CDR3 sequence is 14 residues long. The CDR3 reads CASSLTGTNYEQYF.

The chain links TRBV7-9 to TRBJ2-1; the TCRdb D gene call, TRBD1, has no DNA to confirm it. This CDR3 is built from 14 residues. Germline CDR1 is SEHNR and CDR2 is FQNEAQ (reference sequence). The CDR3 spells CASSLGMGVDEQFF.

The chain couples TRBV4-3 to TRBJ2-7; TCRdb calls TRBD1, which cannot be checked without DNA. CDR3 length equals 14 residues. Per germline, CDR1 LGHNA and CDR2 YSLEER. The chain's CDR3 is CASSPGTGDYEQYF.

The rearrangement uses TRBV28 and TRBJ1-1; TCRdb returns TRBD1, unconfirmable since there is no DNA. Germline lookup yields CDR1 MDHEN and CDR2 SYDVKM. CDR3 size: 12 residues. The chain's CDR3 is CASRTAGTEAFF. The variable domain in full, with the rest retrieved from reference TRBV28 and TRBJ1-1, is DVKVTQSSRYLVKRTGEKVFLECVQDMDHENMFWYRQDPGLGLRLIYFSYDVKMKEKGDIPEGYSVSREKKERFSLILESASTNQTSMYLCASRTAGTEAFFGQGTRLTVV.

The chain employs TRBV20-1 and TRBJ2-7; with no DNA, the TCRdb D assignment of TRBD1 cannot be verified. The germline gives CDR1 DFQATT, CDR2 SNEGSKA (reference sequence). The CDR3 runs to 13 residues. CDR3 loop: CSARDRGNYEQYF.

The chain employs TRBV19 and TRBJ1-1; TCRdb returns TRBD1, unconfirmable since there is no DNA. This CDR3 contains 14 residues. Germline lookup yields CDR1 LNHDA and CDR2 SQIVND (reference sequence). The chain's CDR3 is CASSIAPMNTEAFF. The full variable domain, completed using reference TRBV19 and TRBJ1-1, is DGGITQSPKYLFRKEGQNVTLSCEQNLNHDAMYWYRQDPGQGLRLIYYSQIVNDFQKGDIAEGYSVSREKKESFPLTVTSAQKNPTAFYLCASSIAPMNTEAFFGQGTRLTVV.

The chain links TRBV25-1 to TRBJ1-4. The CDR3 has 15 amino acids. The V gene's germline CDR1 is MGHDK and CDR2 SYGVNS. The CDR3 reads CASSESGRGNEKLFF.

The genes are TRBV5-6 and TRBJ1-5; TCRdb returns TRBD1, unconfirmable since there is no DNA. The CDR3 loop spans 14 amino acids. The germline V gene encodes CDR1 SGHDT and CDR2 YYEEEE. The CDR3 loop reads CASSSGGLRQPQHF.

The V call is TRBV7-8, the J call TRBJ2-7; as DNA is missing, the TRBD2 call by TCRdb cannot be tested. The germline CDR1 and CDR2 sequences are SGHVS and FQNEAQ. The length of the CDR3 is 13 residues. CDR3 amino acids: CASSPRGWDEQYF.

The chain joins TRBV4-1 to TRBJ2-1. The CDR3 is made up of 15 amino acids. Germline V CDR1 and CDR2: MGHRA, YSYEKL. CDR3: CASSPQGSNPNEQFF.

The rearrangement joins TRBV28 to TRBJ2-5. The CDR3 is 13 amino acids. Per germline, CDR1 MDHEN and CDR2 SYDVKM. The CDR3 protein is CASSLRLSETQYF.

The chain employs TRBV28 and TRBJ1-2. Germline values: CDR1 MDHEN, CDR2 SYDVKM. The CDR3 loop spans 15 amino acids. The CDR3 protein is CASSLSSGSNYGYTF.

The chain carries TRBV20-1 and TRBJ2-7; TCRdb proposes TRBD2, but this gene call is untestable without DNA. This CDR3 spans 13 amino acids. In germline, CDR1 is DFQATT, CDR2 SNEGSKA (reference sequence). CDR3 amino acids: CSAHRGREWGQYF.

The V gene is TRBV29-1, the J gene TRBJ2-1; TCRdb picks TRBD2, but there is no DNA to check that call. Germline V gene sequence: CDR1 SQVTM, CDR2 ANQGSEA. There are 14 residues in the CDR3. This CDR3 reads CSVDSSGNFNEQFF.

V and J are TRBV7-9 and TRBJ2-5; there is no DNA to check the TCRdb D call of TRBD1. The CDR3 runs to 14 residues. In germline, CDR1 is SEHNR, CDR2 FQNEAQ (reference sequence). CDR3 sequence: CASSLTGAEETQYF. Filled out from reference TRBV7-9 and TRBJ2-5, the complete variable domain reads DTGVSQNPRHKITKRGQNVTFRCDPISEHNRLYWYRQTLGQGPEFLTYFQNEAQLEKSRLLSDRFSAERPKGSFSTLEIQRTEQGDSAMYLCASSLTGAEETQYFGPGTRLLVL.